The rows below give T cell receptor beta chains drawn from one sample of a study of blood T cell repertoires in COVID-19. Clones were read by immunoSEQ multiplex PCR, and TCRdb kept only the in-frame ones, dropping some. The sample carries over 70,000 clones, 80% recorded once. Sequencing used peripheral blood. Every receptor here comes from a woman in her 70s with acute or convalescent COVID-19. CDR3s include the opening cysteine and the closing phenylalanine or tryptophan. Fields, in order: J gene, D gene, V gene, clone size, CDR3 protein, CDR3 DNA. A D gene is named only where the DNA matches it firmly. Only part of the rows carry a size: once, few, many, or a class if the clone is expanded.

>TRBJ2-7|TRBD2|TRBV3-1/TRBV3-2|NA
CASSQAGGSHEQYF
TGTGCCAGCAGCCAAGCGGGGGGGAGCCACGAGCAGTACTTC
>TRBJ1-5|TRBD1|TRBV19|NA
CASRGTGRNQPQHF
TGTGCCAGTAGAGGGACAGGGAGGAATCAGCCCCAGCATTTT
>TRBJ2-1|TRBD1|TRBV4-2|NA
CASSQDMWTGYNEQFF
TGTGCCAGCAGCCAAGATATGTGGACAGGATACAATGAGCAGTTCTTC
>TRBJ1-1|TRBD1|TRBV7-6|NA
CASSHRTGPNTEAFF
TGTGCCAGCAGCCACCGGACAGGGCCAAACACTGAAGCTTTCTTT
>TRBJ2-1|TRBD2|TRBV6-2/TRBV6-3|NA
CASSFRYGGRAGNEQFF
TGTGCCAGCAGTTTTCGGTATGGTGGGAGGGCCGGAAATGAGCAGTTCTTC
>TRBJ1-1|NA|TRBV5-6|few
CASSPRLQGLSEAFF
TGTGCCAGCAGTCCCCGCTTACAGGGCCTGTCTGAAGCTTTCTTT
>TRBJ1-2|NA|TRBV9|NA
CASSVGPFADGYTF
TGTGCCAGCAGCGTAGGCCCTTTCGCAGATGGCTACACCTTC
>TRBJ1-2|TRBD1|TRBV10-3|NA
CAALRQGQNYGYTF
TGTGCCGCCCTCCGACAGGGCCAAAACTATGGCTACACCTTC
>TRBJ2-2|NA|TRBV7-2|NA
CASSFYMGGWTGELFF
TGTGCCAGCAGCTTTTATATGGGGGGATGGACCGGGGAGCTGTTTTTT
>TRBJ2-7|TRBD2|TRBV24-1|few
CATSDPNSGRGNEQYF
TGTGCCACCAGTGACCCGAATAGCGGGAGAGGAAACGAGCAGTACTTC
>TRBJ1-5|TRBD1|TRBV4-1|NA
CASSHTTGGGQPQHF
TGCGCCAGCAGCCACACGACAGGGGGCGGGCAGCCCCAGCATTTT
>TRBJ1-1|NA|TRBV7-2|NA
CASSFHGVGYAGDTEAFF
TGTGCCAGCAGCTTTCACGGGGTAGGGTATGCAGGGGACACTGAAGCTTTCTTT
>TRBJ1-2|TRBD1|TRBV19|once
CASSMGQGTTNYGYTF
TGTGCCAGTAGTATGGGACAGGGGACAACAAACTATGGCTACACCTTC
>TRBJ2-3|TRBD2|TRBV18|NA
CASSPPSAGGTDTQYF
TGTGCCAGCTCACCACCGTCAGCGGGAGGCACAGATACGCAGTATTTT
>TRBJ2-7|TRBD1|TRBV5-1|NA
CASSLAGTGPEQYF
TGCGCCAGCAGCTTGGCCGGGACAGGTCCTGAGCAGTACTTC
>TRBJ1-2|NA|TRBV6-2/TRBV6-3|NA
CASSDSGDGYTF
TGTGCCAGCAGCGATTCAGGGGATGGCTACACCTTC
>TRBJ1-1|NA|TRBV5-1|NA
CASSFVGGDTEAFF
TGCGCCAGCAGCTTTGTTGGGGGCGACACTGAAGCTTTCTTT
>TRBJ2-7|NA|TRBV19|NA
CASSRDNIYEQYF
TGTGCCAGTTCCCGGGACAACATCTACGAGCAGTACTTC
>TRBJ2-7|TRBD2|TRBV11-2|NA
CASSLVGLAGGEQYF
TGTGCCAGCAGCTTAGTGGGACTAGCGGGAGGCGAGCAGTACTTC
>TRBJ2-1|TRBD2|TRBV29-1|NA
CSVGTSLYNEQFF
TGCAGCGTGGGGACTAGCTTATACAATGAGCAGTTCTTC
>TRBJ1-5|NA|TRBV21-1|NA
CASSSKQGARFFASNQPQHF
TGTGCCAGCAGCAGCAAACAGGGGGCGAGGTTCTTTGCCAGCAATCAGCCCCAGCATTTT
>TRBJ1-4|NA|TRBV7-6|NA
CASSLALEGRGALFF
TGTGCCAGCAGCTTAGCGCTAGAAGGCAGAGGAGCCCTGTTTTTT
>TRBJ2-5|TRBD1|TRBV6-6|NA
CASSHTGAGETQYF
TGTGCCAGCAGTCACACAGGGGCGGGAGAGACCCAGTACTTC
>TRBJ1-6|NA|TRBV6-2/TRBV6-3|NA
CASSYHSYNSPLHF
TGTGCCAGCAGTTATCACTCCTATAATTCACCCCTCCACTTT
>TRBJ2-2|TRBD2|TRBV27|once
CASSFRPPGLAGGSNTGELFF
TGTGCCAGCAGTTTCAGGCCCCCGGGACTAGCGGGGGGTTCGAACACCGGGGAGCTGTTTTTT
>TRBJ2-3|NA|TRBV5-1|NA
CASSLDVSETDTQYF
TGCGCCAGCAGCTTGGACGTCAGCGAAACAGATACGCAGTATTTT
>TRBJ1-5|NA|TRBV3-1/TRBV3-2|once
CASSLSWATNQPQHF
TGTGCCAGCAGCCTTTCATGGGCTACCAATCAGCCCCAGCATTTT
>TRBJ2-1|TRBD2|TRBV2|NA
CASSESLAGYNEQFF
TGTGCCAGCAGTGAAAGCCTAGCGGGGTACAATGAGCAGTTCTTC
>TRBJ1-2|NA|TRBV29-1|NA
CSVEDRGVTDGYTF
TGCAGCGTTGAAGATCGGGGGGTGACGGATGGCTACACCTTC
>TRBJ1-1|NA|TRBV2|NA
CASILTGNTEAFF
TGTGCCAGCATTCTTACAGGGAACACTGAAGCTTTCTTT
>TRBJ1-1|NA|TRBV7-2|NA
CASSRQTGYTNTEAFF
TGTGCCAGCAGTCGTCAAACAGGGTACACGAACACTGAAGCTTTCTTT
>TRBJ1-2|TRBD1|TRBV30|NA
CAWSVAPTGGRNYGYTF
TGTGCCTGGAGTGTCGCCCCGACAGGGGGCCGTAACTATGGCTACACCTTC
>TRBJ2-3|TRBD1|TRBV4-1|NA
CASNYRGYDTQYF
TGCGCCAGCAATTACAGGGGGTACGATACGCAGTATTTT
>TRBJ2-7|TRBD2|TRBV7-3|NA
CASKRASGPYEQYF
TGTGCCAGCAAGAGGGCTAGCGGGCCCTACGAGCAGTACTTC
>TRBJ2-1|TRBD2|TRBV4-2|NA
CASSGGPSGANEQFF
TGTGCCAGCAGCGGCGGGCCTAGCGGGGCCAATGAGCAGTTCTTC
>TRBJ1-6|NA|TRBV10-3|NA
CAIRTQGQRAPLHF
TGTGCCATCAGGACCCAAGGACAGAGGGCACCCCTCCACTTT
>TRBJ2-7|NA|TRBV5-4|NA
CASSLDPGRGTYEQYF
TGTGCCAGCAGCTTGGATCCAGGACGAGGGACCTACGAGCAGTACTTC
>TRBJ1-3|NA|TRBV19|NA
CASRLTRSAGNTIYF
TGTGCCAGTAGACTGACAAGATCTGCTGGAAACACCATATATTTT
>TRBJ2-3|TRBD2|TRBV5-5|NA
CASSSGTSGRTDTQYF
TGTGCCAGCAGCTCCGGGACTAGCGGGAGGACAGATACGCAGTATTTT
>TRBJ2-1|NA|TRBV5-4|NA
CASRWGPGVGEQFF
TGTGCCAGCAGGTGGGGACCGGGGGTGGGTGAGCAGTTCTTC
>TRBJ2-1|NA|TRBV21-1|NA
CASSNRHSSYNEQFF
TGTGCCAGCAGCAACCGACATAGCTCCTACAATGAGCAGTTCTTC
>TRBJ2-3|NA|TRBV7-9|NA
CASSLRAGVSSTDTQYF
TGTGCCAGCAGCTTGAGAGCTGGAGTTTCTAGCACAGATACGCAGTATTTT
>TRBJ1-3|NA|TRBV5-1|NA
CASSPYSGVSGNTIYF
TGCGCCAGCAGCCCCTACTCAGGGGTCTCTGGAAACACCATATATTTT
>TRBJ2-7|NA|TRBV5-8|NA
CASPLGDRPYEQYF
TGTGCCAGCCCCTTAGGAGACCGTCCCTACGAGCAGTACTTC
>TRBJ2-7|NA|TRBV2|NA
CASLGLISYEQYF
TGTGCCAGCTTGGGCCTAATCTCCTACGAGCAGTACTTC
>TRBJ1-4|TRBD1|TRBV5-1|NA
CASSFGAYRGSEKLFF
TGCGCCAGCAGCTTCGGTGCTTACAGGGGCTCTGAAAAACTGTTTTTT
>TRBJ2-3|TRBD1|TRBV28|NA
CASSLRGGPDTQYF
TGTGCCAGCAGTTTAAGAGGGGGCCCAGATACGCAGTATTTT
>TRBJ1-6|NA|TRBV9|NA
CASSLEPYSNSPLHF
TGTGCCAGCAGCTTGGAGCCTTACTCCAATTCACCCCTCCACTTT
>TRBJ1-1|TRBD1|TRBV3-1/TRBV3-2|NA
CASSRGQSEAFF
TGTGCCAGCAGCAGGGGACAGTCTGAAGCTTTCTTT
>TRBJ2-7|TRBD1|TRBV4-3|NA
CASSQEGTGLAYEQYF
TGCGCCAGCAGCCAAGAGGGGACAGGCCTGGCGTACGAGCAGTACTTC